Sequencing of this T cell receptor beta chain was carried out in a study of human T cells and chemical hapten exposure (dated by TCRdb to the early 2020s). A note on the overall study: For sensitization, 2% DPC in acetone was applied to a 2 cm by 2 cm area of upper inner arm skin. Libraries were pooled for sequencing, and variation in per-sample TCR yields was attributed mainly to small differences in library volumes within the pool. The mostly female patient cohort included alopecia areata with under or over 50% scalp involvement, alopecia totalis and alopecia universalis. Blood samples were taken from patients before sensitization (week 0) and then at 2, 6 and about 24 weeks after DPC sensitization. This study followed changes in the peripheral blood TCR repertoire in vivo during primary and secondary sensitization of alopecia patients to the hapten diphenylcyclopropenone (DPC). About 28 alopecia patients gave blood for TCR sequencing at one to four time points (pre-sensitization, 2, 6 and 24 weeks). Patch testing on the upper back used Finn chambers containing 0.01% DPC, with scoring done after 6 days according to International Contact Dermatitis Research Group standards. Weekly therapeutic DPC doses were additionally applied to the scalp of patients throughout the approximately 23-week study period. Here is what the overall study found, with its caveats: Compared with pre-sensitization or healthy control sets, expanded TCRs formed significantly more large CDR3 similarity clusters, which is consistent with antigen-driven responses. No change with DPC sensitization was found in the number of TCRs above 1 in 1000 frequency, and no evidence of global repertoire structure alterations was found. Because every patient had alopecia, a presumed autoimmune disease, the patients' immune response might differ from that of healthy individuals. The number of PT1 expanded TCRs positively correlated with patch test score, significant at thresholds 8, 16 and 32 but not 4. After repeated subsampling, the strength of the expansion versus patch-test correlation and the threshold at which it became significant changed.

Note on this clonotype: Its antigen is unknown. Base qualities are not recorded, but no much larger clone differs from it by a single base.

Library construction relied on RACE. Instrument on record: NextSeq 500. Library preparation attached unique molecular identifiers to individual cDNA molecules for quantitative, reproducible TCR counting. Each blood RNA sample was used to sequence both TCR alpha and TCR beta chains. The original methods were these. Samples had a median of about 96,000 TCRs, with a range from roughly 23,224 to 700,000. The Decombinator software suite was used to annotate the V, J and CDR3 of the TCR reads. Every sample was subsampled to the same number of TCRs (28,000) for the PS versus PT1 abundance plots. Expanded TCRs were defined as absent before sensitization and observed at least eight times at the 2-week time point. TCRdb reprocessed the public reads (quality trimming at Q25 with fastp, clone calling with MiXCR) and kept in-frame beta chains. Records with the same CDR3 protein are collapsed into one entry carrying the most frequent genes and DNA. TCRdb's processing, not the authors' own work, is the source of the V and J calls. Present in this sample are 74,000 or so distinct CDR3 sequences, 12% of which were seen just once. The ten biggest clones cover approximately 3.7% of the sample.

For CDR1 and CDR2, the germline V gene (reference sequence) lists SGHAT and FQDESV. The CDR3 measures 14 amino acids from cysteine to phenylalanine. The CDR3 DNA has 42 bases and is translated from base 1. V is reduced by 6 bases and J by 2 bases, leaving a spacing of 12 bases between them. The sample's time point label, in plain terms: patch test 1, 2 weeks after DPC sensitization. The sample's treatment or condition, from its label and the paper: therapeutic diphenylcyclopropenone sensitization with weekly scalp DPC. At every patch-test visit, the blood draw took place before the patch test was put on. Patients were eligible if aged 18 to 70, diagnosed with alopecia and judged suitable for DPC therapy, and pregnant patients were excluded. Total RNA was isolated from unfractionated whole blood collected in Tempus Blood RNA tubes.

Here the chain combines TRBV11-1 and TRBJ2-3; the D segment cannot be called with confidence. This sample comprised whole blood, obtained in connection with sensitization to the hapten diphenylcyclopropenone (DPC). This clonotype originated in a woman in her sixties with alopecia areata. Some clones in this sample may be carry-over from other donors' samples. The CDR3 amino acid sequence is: CASRETLYTDTQYF. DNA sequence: TGTGCCAGCAGGGAGACTCTCTACACAGATACGCAGTATTTT.